Listed below are T cell receptor beta chains from one sample, sequenced in a study of OX40 agonist ivuxolimab in advanced cancers. Assay used: immunoSEQ multiplex PCR; TCRdb lists only in-frame clones, some missing. The sample shows 45,000 to 55,000 clones, roughly four fifths of them seen only once. The sequencing here drew on CD4+ or CD8+ T cells sorted from blood, taken in a trial of the OX40 agonist ivuxolimab. Receptors originate from an adult with an advanced solid tumor such as melanoma, head and neck, liver or kidney cancer. CDR3s include the opening cysteine and the closing phenylalanine or tryptophan. Each record gives: J gene, D gene, V gene, clone size, CDR3 DNA, CDR3 protein. A D gene is named only where the DNA matches it firmly. For some rows the clone size is stated as once, few or many, or as a class when expanded; others skip it.

j_call: TRBJ2-7
d_call: -
v_call: TRBV21-1
clone_size: -
cdr3_nt: TGTGCCAGCAGTATCGCACGGGGTCGGTACGAGCAGTACTTC
cdr3_aa: CASSIARGRYEQYF

j_call: TRBJ2-1
d_call: -
v_call: TRBV5-1
clone_size: few
cdr3_nt: TGCGCCAGCAGCTTGGCCGCGGGACCCTACAATGAGCAGTTCTTC
cdr3_aa: CASSLAAGPYNEQFF

j_call: TRBJ2-7
d_call: TRBD2
v_call: TRBV4-1
clone_size: -
cdr3_nt: TGCGCCAGCAGCCCGCAGGGAACGGGGGGCGAGCAGTACTTC
cdr3_aa: CASSPQGTGGEQYF

j_call: TRBJ2-7
d_call: -
v_call: TRBV4-3
clone_size: once
cdr3_nt: TGCGCCAGCAGCCAAGACGTCGGGGACGGTACCTACGAGCAGTACTTC
cdr3_aa: CASSQDVGDGTYEQYF

j_call: TRBJ2-7
d_call: TRBD1
v_call: TRBV6-1
clone_size: few
cdr3_nt: TGTGCCAGCAGCGTTACAGGGGGCGTCGAGCAGTACTTC
cdr3_aa: CASSVTGGVEQYF

j_call: TRBJ1-5
d_call: -
v_call: TRBV7-2
clone_size: -
cdr3_nt: TGTGCCAGCAGCTTTCTACAGGGCCAGCCCCAGCATTTT
cdr3_aa: CASSFLQGQPQHF

j_call: TRBJ2-1
d_call: TRBD2
v_call: TRBV9
clone_size: -
cdr3_nt: TGTGCCAGCAGCCTCGGGACTAGCGGGAGAGGTGAGCAGTTCTTC
cdr3_aa: CASSLGTSGRGEQFF

j_call: TRBJ2-3
d_call: TRBD2
v_call: TRBV7-2
clone_size: -
cdr3_nt: TGTGCCAGCAGCTTAAGGCTAGCGGGAGAGGGTACGCAGTATTTT
cdr3_aa: CASSLRLAGEGTQYF

j_call: TRBJ1-5
d_call: TRBD1
v_call: TRBV28
clone_size: -
cdr3_nt: TGTGCCAGCAGTACTATATGGGCCGGACAGGGCGTGGGCAATCAGCCCCAGCATTTT
cdr3_aa: CASSTIWAGQGVGNQPQHF

j_call: TRBJ2-1
d_call: -
v_call: TRBV28
clone_size: -
cdr3_nt: TGTGCCAGCAGTCCACGTCTGACAGTAAACAATGAGCAGTTCTTC
cdr3_aa: CASSPRLTVNNEQFF

j_call: TRBJ2-7
d_call: TRBD2
v_call: TRBV19
clone_size: once
cdr3_nt: TGTGCCAGTAGTTTCGGGACTAGCGGGTCCTACGAGCAGTACTTC
cdr3_aa: CASSFGTSGSYEQYF

j_call: TRBJ2-5
d_call: -
v_call: TRBV11-2
clone_size: -
cdr3_nt: TGTGCCAGCAGTAAGGTGATCCAAGAGACCCAGTACTTC
cdr3_aa: CASSKVIQETQYF

j_call: TRBJ2-7
d_call: -
v_call: TRBV5-1
clone_size: few
cdr3_nt: TGCGCCAGCAGCTCGTCCCCTGGTGGGCCCGGGGCCTCCTACGAGCAGTACTTC
cdr3_aa: CASSSSPGGPGASYEQYF

j_call: TRBJ1-5
d_call: TRBD1
v_call: TRBV5-6
clone_size: -
cdr3_nt: TGTGCCAGTAAACAGTACCGGGACAGGGGGTATCAGCCCCAGCATTTT
cdr3_aa: CASKQYRDRGYQPQHF

j_call: TRBJ1-4
d_call: -
v_call: TRBV5-1
clone_size: -
cdr3_nt: TGCGCCAGCCAGATGGGAACTAATGAAAAACTGTTTTTT
cdr3_aa: CASQMGTNEKLFF

j_call: TRBJ2-7
d_call: -
v_call: TRBV29-1
clone_size: -
cdr3_nt: TGCAGCGTTGAGGGGTACAGGCCAGGGGATGGACACTACGAGCAGTACTTC
cdr3_aa: CSVEGYRPGDGHYEQYF

j_call: TRBJ2-5
d_call: -
v_call: TRBV5-4
clone_size: -
cdr3_nt: TGTGCCAGCAGCTCCGGTTCGGGGGTGTACTTC
cdr3_aa: CASSSGSGVYF

j_call: TRBJ2-7
d_call: -
v_call: TRBV5-1
clone_size: -
cdr3_nt: TGCGCCAGCAGCCCCGGACGAAGCCACGAGCAGTACTTC
cdr3_aa: CASSPGRSHEQYF

j_call: TRBJ2-7
d_call: -
v_call: TRBV2
clone_size: -
cdr3_nt: TGTGCCAGCAGTGAAGGGACAGCCTACGAGCAGTACTTC
cdr3_aa: CASSEGTAYEQYF

j_call: TRBJ1-4
d_call: -
v_call: TRBV9
clone_size: -
cdr3_nt: TGTGCCAGCAGCCCACAGGCAGCTAGTAATGAAAAACTGTTTTTT
cdr3_aa: CASSPQAASNEKLFF

j_call: TRBJ2-4
d_call: -
v_call: TRBV21-1
clone_size: -
cdr3_nt: TGTGCCAGCAAACCGGGATTACAGTACTTC
cdr3_aa: CASKPGLQYF

j_call: TRBJ1-3
d_call: -
v_call: TRBV7-9
clone_size: -
cdr3_nt: TGTGCCAGCAGCTCGACGGAATCTGGAAACACCATATATTTT
cdr3_aa: CASSSTESGNTIYF

j_call: TRBJ1-2
d_call: TRBD1
v_call: TRBV5-4
clone_size: -
cdr3_nt: TGTGCCAGCAGCCTTGGACAGGGGGCGTATAGCTATGGCTACACCTTC
cdr3_aa: CASSLGQGAYSYGYTF

j_call: TRBJ2-1
d_call: TRBD2
v_call: TRBV5-1
clone_size: -
cdr3_nt: TGCGCCAGCAGCCTCCACGGGACGGGAGGGCCCAAGATGGATGAGCAGTTCTTC
cdr3_aa: CASSLHGTGGPKMDEQFF

j_call: TRBJ2-3
d_call: -
v_call: TRBV7-9
clone_size: once
cdr3_nt: TGTGCCAGCAGCATCTCCGGGAACACAGATACGCAGTATTTT
cdr3_aa: CASSISGNTDTQYF

j_call: TRBJ2-7
d_call: TRBD2
v_call: TRBV19
clone_size: -
cdr3_nt: TGTGCCAGTAGTCTAGCGGCCACATCCTACGAGCAGTACTTC
cdr3_aa: CASSLAATSYEQYF

j_call: TRBJ1-5
d_call: TRBD1
v_call: TRBV2
clone_size: once
cdr3_nt: TGTGCCAGCAGTGACCGGACAGGGGGCAATCAGCCCCAGCATTTT
cdr3_aa: CASSDRTGGNQPQHF

j_call: TRBJ2-2
d_call: TRBD1
v_call: TRBV18
clone_size: -
cdr3_nt: TGTGCCAGCTCATTGGGACAGAGAAACACCGGGGAGCTGTTTTTT
cdr3_aa: CASSLGQRNTGELFF

j_call: TRBJ2-7
d_call: -
v_call: TRBV4-3
clone_size: -
cdr3_nt: TGCGCCAGCAGCCAGTACTCTGGTGAATACGAGCAGTACTTC
cdr3_aa: CASSQYSGEYEQYF

j_call: TRBJ2-7
d_call: TRBD1
v_call: TRBV5-1
clone_size: -
cdr3_nt: TGCGCCAGCAGCGTAACGGGACAGACGACCTACGAGCAGTACTTC
cdr3_aa: CASSVTGQTTYEQYF

j_call: TRBJ1-1
d_call: -
v_call: TRBV7-2
clone_size: -
cdr3_nt: TGTGCCAGCAGTAAGGCAGTGAACACTGAAGCTTTCTTT
cdr3_aa: CASSKAVNTEAFF

j_call: TRBJ1-5
d_call: TRBD1
v_call: TRBV19
clone_size: few
cdr3_nt: TGTGCCAGTAGTACCGGGACAGGACGCTTCAATCAGCCCCAGCATTTT
cdr3_aa: CASSTGTGRFNQPQHF

j_call: TRBJ2-7
d_call: -
v_call: TRBV7-6
clone_size: -
cdr3_nt: TGTGCCAGCAGCTCCTGGGGCAACGCCTACGAGCAGTACTTC
cdr3_aa: CASSSWGNAYEQYF

j_call: TRBJ2-7
d_call: TRBD2
v_call: TRBV29-1
clone_size: -
cdr3_nt: TGCAGCGTTGAAGGGGGGGGTCCGTTGGAGCAGTACTTC
cdr3_aa: CSVEGGGPLEQYF

j_call: TRBJ2-3
d_call: -
v_call: TRBV27
clone_size: few
cdr3_nt: TGTGCCAGCAGTACTGGGACCACTAGCACAGATACGCAGTATTTT
cdr3_aa: CASSTGTTSTDTQYF

j_call: TRBJ2-5
d_call: -
v_call: TRBV5-1
clone_size: -
cdr3_nt: TGCGCCAGCAGCTTGGAACCCCAAGAGACCCAGTACTTC
cdr3_aa: CASSLEPQETQYF

j_call: TRBJ1-2
d_call: TRBD1
v_call: TRBV5-1
clone_size: -
cdr3_nt: TGCGCCAGCAGCTTGGCCGGGACAGAGCATGAAAGCTACACCTTC
cdr3_aa: CASSLAGTEHESYTF

j_call: TRBJ2-2
d_call: -
v_call: TRBV13
clone_size: once
cdr3_nt: TGTGCCAGCAGCCAGGTGTGGGGGCAGGACACCGGGGAGCTGTTTTTT
cdr3_aa: CASSQVWGQDTGELFF

j_call: TRBJ2-1
d_call: -
v_call: TRBV19
clone_size: -
cdr3_nt: TGTGCCAGTCGCCGAGGGGGGGCCGGGGCCTACAATGAGCAGTTCTTC
cdr3_aa: CASRRGGAGAYNEQFF

j_call: TRBJ2-7
d_call: TRBD2
v_call: TRBV14
clone_size: -
cdr3_nt: TGTGCCAGCAGCTCCTACGGGGGAGCGGGAGCCTACGAGCAGTACTTC
cdr3_aa: CASSSYGGAGAYEQYF

j_call: TRBJ1-4
d_call: TRBD1
v_call: TRBV16
clone_size: once
cdr3_nt: TGTGCCAGCAGCTTACGACAGGGGGAGTTGGAAAAACTGTTTTTT
cdr3_aa: CASSLRQGELEKLFF

j_call: TRBJ2-2
d_call: TRBD2
v_call: TRBV2
clone_size: -
cdr3_nt: TGTGCCAGCAGTTCAGCTAGCGGAACCGCGAACACCGGGGAGCTGTTTTTT
cdr3_aa: CASSSASGTANTGELFF

j_call: TRBJ2-7
d_call: TRBD1
v_call: TRBV5-1
clone_size: -
cdr3_nt: TGCGCCAGCAGCCAAGGGGGCCTAAGCTCCTACGAGCAGTACTTC
cdr3_aa: CASSQGGLSSYEQYF

j_call: TRBJ2-7
d_call: -
v_call: TRBV6-5
clone_size: -
cdr3_nt: TGTGCCAGCAGCCTAGGGGTGGACTACGAGCAGTACTTC
cdr3_aa: CASSLGVDYEQYF

j_call: TRBJ2-2
d_call: -
v_call: TRBV10-3
clone_size: -
cdr3_nt: TGTGCCATCAGTGGAAGGGTCACCGGGGAGCTGTTTTTT
cdr3_aa: CAISGRVTGELFF

j_call: TRBJ2-2
d_call: -
v_call: TRBV30
clone_size: -
cdr3_nt: TGTGCCTGGAGTGTACAGGGTACGGGCGGGGAGCTGTTTTTT
cdr3_aa: CAWSVQGTGGELFF

j_call: TRBJ2-1
d_call: -
v_call: TRBV27
clone_size: -
cdr3_nt: TGTGCCAGCAGTTTATTAGGGGAAGATGAGCAGTTCTTC
cdr3_aa: CASSLLGEDEQFF

j_call: TRBJ2-1
d_call: TRBD2
v_call: TRBV7-9
clone_size: -
cdr3_nt: TGTGCCAGCAGCGCCATTAGCGGGCTATACAATGAGCAGTTCTTC
cdr3_aa: CASSAISGLYNEQFF

j_call: TRBJ1-4
d_call: -
v_call: TRBV4-1
clone_size: -
cdr3_nt: TGCGCCAGCAGCCTTGGGGGGGGCACGGCTAATGAAAAACTGTTTTTT
cdr3_aa: CASSLGGGTANEKLFF